The T cell receptor (beta chain) described here comes from a study of shared clonotypes between healthy human individuals. Profiled with immunoSEQ multiplex PCR; TCRdb holds only in-frame clones, not every one. The table has about 2.4 million clones, roughly 93% seen once. The CDR3 spans 13 residues. Trimming left V 4 bases short and J 4 bases short, with 7 bases between. Germline lookup yields CDR1 KGHSH and CDR2 LQKENI. The TCR originated in a man aged 18 to 35 in good health. Some clones in this sample may be carry-over from other donors' samples. This sequence joins TRBV18 and TRBJ1-4, with D maybe TRBD1 (6 bases). Sequenced sample: naive CD4+ T cells from PBMCs. Sample subset: CD45RA+ positively selected. CDR3: CASSLQGNEKLFF. The CDR3 DNA reads TGTGCCAGCTCACTACAGGGTAATGAAAAACTGTTTTTT. Variable domain in full (rest from reference TRBV18 and TRBJ1-4): NAGVMQNPRHLVRRRGQEARLRCSPMKGHSHVYWYRQLPEEGLKFMVYLQKENIIDESGMPKERFSAEFPKEGPSILRIQQVVRGDSAAYFCASSLQGNEKLFFGSGTQLSVL.